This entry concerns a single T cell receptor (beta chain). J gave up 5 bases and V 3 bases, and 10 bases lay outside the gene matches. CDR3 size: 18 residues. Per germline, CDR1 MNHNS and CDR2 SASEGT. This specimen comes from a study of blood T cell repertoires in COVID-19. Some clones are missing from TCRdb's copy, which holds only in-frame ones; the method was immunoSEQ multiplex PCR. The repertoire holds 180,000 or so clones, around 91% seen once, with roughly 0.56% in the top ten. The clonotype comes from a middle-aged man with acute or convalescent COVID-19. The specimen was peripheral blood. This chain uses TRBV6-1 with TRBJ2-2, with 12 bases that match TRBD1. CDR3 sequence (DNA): TGTGCCAGCAGTGACCGGGACAGGGGGCGACTGGGGACCGGGGAGCTGTTTTTT. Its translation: CASSDRDRGRLGTGELFF.